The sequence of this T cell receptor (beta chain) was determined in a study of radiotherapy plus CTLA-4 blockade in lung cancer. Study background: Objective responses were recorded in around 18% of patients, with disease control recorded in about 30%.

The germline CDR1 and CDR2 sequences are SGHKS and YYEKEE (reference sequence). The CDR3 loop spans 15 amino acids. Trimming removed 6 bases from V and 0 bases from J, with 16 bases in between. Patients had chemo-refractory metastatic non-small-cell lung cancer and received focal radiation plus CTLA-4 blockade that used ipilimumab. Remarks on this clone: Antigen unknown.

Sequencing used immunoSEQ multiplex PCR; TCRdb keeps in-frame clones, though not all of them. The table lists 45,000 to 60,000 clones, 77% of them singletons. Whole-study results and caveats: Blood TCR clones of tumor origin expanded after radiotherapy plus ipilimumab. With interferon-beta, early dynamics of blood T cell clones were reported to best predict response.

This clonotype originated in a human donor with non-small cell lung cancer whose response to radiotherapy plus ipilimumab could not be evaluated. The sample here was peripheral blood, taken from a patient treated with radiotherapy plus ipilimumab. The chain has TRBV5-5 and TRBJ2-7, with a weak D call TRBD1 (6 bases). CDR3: CASTPEGVASYEQYF. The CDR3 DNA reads TGTGCCAGCACTCCCGAGGGGGTGGCCTCCTACGAGCAGTACTTC.